Listed below are T cell receptor beta chains from one sample, sequenced in a study of cytomegalovirus exposure and HLA in healthy donors. Profiling relied on immunoSEQ multiplex PCR, and the TCRdb table lists in-frame clones only, not all of them. Of 150,000 or so clones in the sample, about 77% were seen once. The material sequenced was PBMCs. The receptors shown here come from a male donor in good health and CMV-seronegative. CDR3s include the opening cysteine and the closing phenylalanine or tryptophan. D genes are given only for firm matches. The size of a clone is reported for some rows only, either as once, few or many, or as a class for expanded clones.

>14|TRBV5-1|TRBD1|TRBJ2-7|-
TGCGCCAGCAGCAGAGACAGGGGGAACTACGAGCAGTACTTC
CASSRDRGNYEQYF
>13|TRBV30|TRBD1|TRBJ1-1|once
TGTGCCTGGAGTGGACAGGGGCATGTAGAAGCTTTCTTT
CAWSGQGHVEAFF
>17|TRBV5-1|TRBD2|TRBJ2-7|-
TGCGCCAGCAGCCCCTATGGCGCGGGGGGCACCTTTTACGAGCAGTACTTC
CASSPYGAGGTFYEQYF
>15|TRBV11-2|TRBD2|TRBJ2-5|-
TGTGCCAGCAGCTTAGTTCTAGCGGGAGAGGAGACCCAGTACTTC
CASSLVLAGEETQYF
>15|TRBV6-5|-|TRBJ2-1|-
TGTGCCAGCAGCCGTGCCTCCGCGAAATACAATGAGCAGTTCTTC
CASSRASAKYNEQFF
>14|TRBV18|TRBD2|TRBJ2-1|-
TGTGCCAGCTCACCACCGCCGGGAGGCAATGAGCAGTTCTTC
CASSPPPGGNEQFF
>12|TRBV5-6|-|TRBJ2-1|-
TGTGCCAGCAGCTTGGCCGGTTTCGGGCAGTTCTTC
CASSLAGFGQFF
>16|TRBV9|TRBD2|TRBJ2-1|once
TGTGCCAGCAGCTTACGGACTAGCGGGGGGTACAATGAGCAGTTCTTC
CASSLRTSGGYNEQFF
>15|TRBV27|-|TRBJ1-3|-
TGTGCCAGCAGTCCATCAGGATCCTCTGGAAACACCATATATTTT
CASSPSGSSGNTIYF
>15|TRBV4-1|-|TRBJ2-2|-
TGCGCCAGCAGTCGCACCGCTAGCGCAACCGGGGAGCTGTTTTTT
CASSRTASATGELFF
>15|TRBV7-2|TRBD2|TRBJ2-5|-
TGTGCCAGCAGCCCTAGACTAGCGGGGGGCTTGGCCCAGTACTTC
CASSPRLAGGLAQYF
>15|TRBV7-6|TRBD2|TRBJ2-5|-
TGTGCCAGCAGCACAAGACTAGCGGGACTCGAGACCCAGTACTTC
CASSTRLAGLETQYF
>22|TRBV21-1|-|TRBJ2-3|-
TGTGCCAGCAGCAAAACTCCCCCGAGGGCGGGCCCAGGTAGAACTAGCACAGATACGCAGTATTTT
CASSKTPPRAGPGRTSTDTQYF
>15|TRBV7-3|-|TRBJ1-4|-
TGTGCCAGCAGCTCACAGGGCCGTACTAATGAAAAACTGTTTTTT
CASSSQGRTNEKLFF
>14|TRBV4-3|-|TRBJ2-1|-
TGCGCCAGCAGCCAAGAGGGCAGGTACAATGAGCAGTTCTTC
CASSQEGRYNEQFF
>13|TRBV19|TRBD2|TRBJ2-1|-
TGTGCCAGTAGTATAGACAGCGGGGCGAGCGAGTTCTTC
CASSIDSGASEFF
>15|TRBV18|-|TRBJ2-7|-
TGTGCCAGCTCACCTCAGCCGGGAGCTAGGGGCGAGCAGTACTTC
CASSPQPGARGEQYF
>12|TRBV5-6|TRBD1|TRBJ1-1|-
TGTGCCAGCAGGACAGGGGACACTGAAGCTTTCTTT
CASRTGDTEAFF
>20|TRBV18|TRBD2|TRBJ2-1|-
TGTGCCAGCCTCCCCGGGCCGGGACTAGCGGGGGGGCGAACTATCGCTGAGCAGTTCTTC
CASLPGPGLAGGRTIAEQFF
>16|TRBV13|TRBD2|TRBJ2-1|-
TGTGCCAGCAGCTTAAGGACTAGCGGATTCTACAATGAGCAGTTCTTC
CASSLRTSGFYNEQFF
>19|TRBV21-1|-|TRBJ2-3|-
TGTGCCAGCAGCAAAGGACGCGGGACTAGCGGGAGACGGGGAGATACGCAGTATTTT
CASSKGRGTSGRRGDTQYF
>15|TRBV7-8|TRBD1|TRBJ2-7|-
TGTGCCAGCAGCTTAGACCGACAGGGAGTCTACGAGCAGTACTTC
CASSLDRQGVYEQYF